This TCR beta chain was recovered during a study of T cells after yellow fever vaccination. Findings and caveats of the study: Overall, a small share of clonotypes was seen in both CD4 and CD8 compartments. One caveat is that FACS-sorted repertoires could contain abundant clonotypes contaminating from the bulk population.

Synthesis of TCR cDNA relied on 5'RACE template switching, which attached a universal primer site and UMIs. TCRdb called the 5' RACE reads again in MiXCR, with one record for every CDR3 protein. The sample yields approximately 510,000 distinct CDR3 sequences, just over 20% seen once. The germline V gene has CDR1 LNHDA and CDR2 SQIVND (reference sequence). CDR3 length equals 14 residues. Trimming removed 8 bases at V and 8 bases at J, with 19 bases between. In this sample, this clonotype turned up a few times. Its antigen is unidentified. The rearrangement links TRBV19 to TRBJ2-1; TRBD1 is a possible D gene (5 bases). The sequence was collected from a man between 18 and 29 years old who received the YFV17D yellow fever vaccine. Material: PBMCs, obtained less than 25 days after the first yellow fever vaccination. In nucleotides, the CDR3 is TGTGCCAGTGTAGGCCAGGGCCCTCTGGATGAGCAGTTCTTC. It encodes CASVGQGPLDEQFF.